These 21 T cell receptor beta chains were all obtained from the same sample, sequenced in a study of kidney transplant recipient with SARS-CoV-2 infection. TCRdb independently ran MiXCR on the reads; one entry per CDR3 protein. The profile shows fewer than 250,000 distinct CDR3 sequences, more than 25% of them singletons. The material sequenced was a blood sample, taken at baseline and between days 110 and 120 from a kidney transplant recipient. Receptors were obtained from a male patient between 25 and 39 years old who had COVID-19 and was a kidney transplant recipient. Some T cells may arise from the graft donor.

This clonotype was recorded many times. V gene TRBV3-1 combines with J gene TRBJ2-5, with D unresolved. CDR3 length: 17 amino acids. V shed 5 bases and J shed 5 bases, with 24 bases lying between them. Germline lookup yields CDR1 LGHDT and CDR2 YNNKEL (reference sequence). The CDR3 sequence: CASSVAIPISFSETQYF. The DNA for the CDR3 is TGTGCCAGCAGCGTTGCCATTCCCATTTCTTTCTCTGAGACCCAGTACTTC.

On this clonotype itself: This is likely an artifact of a read error, given a far larger clone one base away. The chain is built from TRBV27 and TRBJ2-3; no firm D call. The J call may be wrong; the DNA end is better matched by TRBJ2-7. The CDR3 has 11 amino acids. CDR1 and CDR2 from the germline V gene are MNHEY and SMNVEV (reference sequence). CDR3: CAGSSKGKQYF. DNA of the CDR3: TGTGCCGGCAGTTCTAAGGGTAAGCAGTACTTC.

This clonotype has just one count. A much larger clone lies one base from this, so it may be a read error. The V call is TRBV6-6, the J call TRBJ2-7, with TRBD2 matching 12 bases. J gave up 2 bases and V 5 bases, and 4 bases lay outside the gene matches. The germline gives CDR1 MNHNY, CDR2 SVGAGI (reference sequence). The CDR3 contains 15 residues. CDR3 nucleotide sequence: TGTGCCAGCAGTCCCTGGACTAGCGGGGCCTACGAGCAGTACTTC. It translates to CASSPWTSGAYEQYF.

About this clonotype: A much larger clone differs by one base, so this may be a read error. The chain carries TRBV30 and TRBJ2-1, with 8 nucleotides matching TRBD1. The CDR3 loop spans 15 amino acids. Germline-derived CDR1 and CDR2 are GTSNPN and SVGIG (reference sequence). The DNA of the CDR3 is TGTGCCTGGGGCCGGCCAGGGGGCGTTTACAATGAGCAGTCCTTC. Protein product: CAWGRPGGVYNEQSF. Complete variable domain (other parts from reference TRBV30 and TRBJ2-1): SQTIHQWPATLVQPVGSPLSLECTVEGTSNPNLYWYRQAAGRGLQLLFYSVGIGQISSEVPQNLSASRPQDRQFILSSKKLLLSDSGFYLCAWGRPGGVYNEQSFGPGTRLTVL.

A remark on this clonotype: A much larger clone differs by one base, so this may be a read error. The chain couples TRBV7-1 to TRBJ1-2; no clear D gene. TRBV7-1 is treated as an ORF (open reading frame) with a function not yet certain. CDR3 length: 17 amino acids. V lost 5 bases and J lost 4, with 23 bases in between. In nucleotides, the CDR3 is TGTGCCAGCAGCCAACACTTTCACGAGGGAGAGACCTATGGCTACACCTTC. Translating it yields CASSQHFHEGETYGYTF.

J is TRBJ1-2 and V is TRBV20-1; 8 bases are a match to TRBD1. The CDR3 has 12 amino acids. Germline V gene data show CDR1 as DFQATT and CDR2 as SNEGSKA (reference sequence). The J segment lost 4 bases and the V segment lost 5 bases, leaving 3 bases of the junction unmatched. The CDR3 nucleotides are TGCAGTGCTCGAACAGGGGGCTATGGCTACACCTTC. This translates into CSARTGGYGYTF.

As to this clonotype: A clone one base away is much larger, so this may be a read error. The chain has TRBV14 and TRBJ2-2, with 7 bases lining up with TRBD1. CDR1 is SGHDN, CDR2 FVKESK, per germline. This CDR3 is built from 16 residues. Trimming cost V 4 bases and J 0 bases; bases outside gene matches: 5. CDR3 bases: TGTGCCAGCAGCCTTAGACAGGGACCGAACACCGGGGAGCTGTTTTTT. Its translation: CASSLRQGPNTGELFF. The variable domain in full, with the rest retrieved from reference TRBV14 and TRBJ2-2, is EAGVTQFPSHSVIEKGQTVTLRCDPISGHDNLYWYRRVMGKEIKFLLHFVKESKQDESGMPNNRFLAERTGGTYSTLKVQPAELEDSGVYFCASSLRQGPNTGELFFGEGSRLTVL.

Remarks on this clonotype: This may be a read error: a much more frequent sequence differs by one nucleotide. The chain uses TRBV5-1 and TRBJ1-6; D is perhaps TRBD1 (6 bases). The length of the CDR3 is 16 residues. Per germline, CDR1 SGHRS and CDR2 YFSETQ. CDR3 sequence reads: CASGLVQGSYNSPLHF. In DNA form, the CDR3 reads TGCGCCAGCGGCTTGGTACAGGGCTCCTATAATTCACCCCTCCACTTT.

This clonotype showed up just a few times. This chain connects TRBV30 to TRBJ2-3; the D gene could be TRBD1 or TRBD2 (5 bases each). V lost 1 base, J lost 6 bases, and 14 bases lay in between. CDR3 size: 14 residues. Germline values: CDR1 GTSNPN, CDR2 SVGIG (reference sequence). For the CDR3, the DNA is TGTGCCTGGAGTGGGGGGACGAAGGGCGATACGCAGTATTTT. Translation: CAWSGGTKGDTQYF.

The chain carries TRBV7-2 and TRBJ1-2; D gene unclear. The V end was cut by 5 bases, the J end by 7 bases, with 26 bases between. Germline CDR1 and CDR2: SGHTA and FQGNSA. CDR3 length: 17 amino acids. The DNA of the CDR3 is TGTGCCAGCAGCGGATCTGGCAGAGACGGAAAGACCTGTGGCTACACCTTC. Translated, it gives CASSGSGRDGKTCGYTF.

This clonotype was detected ten times or more. The V and J genes are TRBV29-1 and TRBJ2-5; TRBD2 matches at 12 bases. Germline loops: CDR1 SQVTM, CDR2 ANQGSEA. V gave up 7 bases and J gave up 5 bases; unmatched junction bases: 8. The CDR3 extends over 14 amino acids. CDR3 DNA sequence: TGCAGCGCCCTACTAGCGGGGGGTGGTGAGACCCAGTACTTC. Protein: CSALLAGGGETQYF.

This clonotype was counted ten times or more. The CDR3 nucleotides read TGTGCCAGCCGGGACAGGGCCTATCAGCCCCAGCATTTT. Its protein product is CASRDRAYQPQHF. The chain couples TRBV6-6 to TRBJ1-5; 9 nucleotides match TRBD1. Germline trimming cut 8 bases from V and 5 bases from J; bases unmatched to any gene: 4. The length of the CDR3 is 13 residues. The germline CDR1 and CDR2 sequences are MNHNY and SVGAGI (reference sequence).

Many counts were recorded for this clonotype. The V and J genes are TRBV28 and TRBJ2-1, with TRBD2 identical over 12 bases. Germline CDR1 and CDR2: MDHEN and SYDVKM. This CDR3 spans 16 amino acids. Trimming took 4 bases from V and 7 from J; bases not matched to a gene: 8. CDR3 bases: TGTGCCAGCAGTTCCCCCGGGACTAGCGGGCGAAATGAGCAGTTCTTC. Translation: CASSSPGTSGRNEQFF. The full variable domain, completed using reference TRBV28 and TRBJ2-1, is DVKVTQSSRYLVKRTGEKVFLECVQDMDHENMFWYRQDPGLGLRLIYFSYDVKMKEKGDIPEGYSVSREKKERFSLILESASTNQTSMYLCASSSPGTSGRNEQFFGPGTRLTVL.

Concerning this clonotype itself: A far larger clone lies a single base away; this is likely a read error. The rearrangement links TRBV6-5 to TRBJ2-4; D remains ambiguous. The DNA end is more similar to TRBJ1-2, so the J call may be wrong. CDR3 size: 17 residues. CDR1 and CDR2 from the germline V gene are MNHEY and SVGAGI. This CDR3 reads CASSYQRSPPYSRGYTF. The CDR3 DNA reads as TGTGCCAGCAGTTACCAGAGGTCCCCCCCCTATTCTCGCGGCTACACCTTC.

At least ten counts were recorded for this clonotype. The V and J genes are TRBV5-6 and TRBJ2-1, with no clear D. The CDR3 contains 11 residues. The V and J ends lost 2 bases and 3 bases respectively, with 0 bases between them. Germline V CDR1 and CDR2: SGHDT, YYEEEE. In DNA, the CDR3 is TGTGCCAGCAGCTTCTACAATGAGCAGTTCTTC. Residues: CASSFYNEQFF.

This clonotype has at least ten counts. J is TRBJ2-2 and V is TRBV29-1; D is possibly TRBD1 or TRBD2 (6 bases each). There are 15 residues in the CDR3. Trimming cost V 4 bases and J 6 bases, with 18 bases left between them. Germline V gene data show CDR1 as SQVTM and CDR2 as ANQGSEA. The CDR3 region is CSVAATGGAAGELFF. The CDR3 bases are TGCAGCGTTGCCGCGACAGGAGGGGCGGCCGGGGAGCTGTTTTTT.

This clonotype was found a few times. The rearrangement links TRBV24-1 to TRBJ2-4; TRBD1 matches 9 bases. CDR1 and CDR2 (germline): KGHDR, SFDVKD. The J segment lost 7 bases and the V segment lost 2 bases, leaving 11 bases of the junction unmatched. The CDR3 extends over 17 amino acids. CDR3 sequence reads: CATSDSLGTGHGNIQYF. CDR3 DNA sequence: TGTGCCACCAGTGATTCACTCGGGACAGGGCACGGGAACATTCAGTACTTC.

This clonotype has at least ten counts. The rearrangement joins TRBV3-1 to TRBJ2-5; D unresolved. The V gene lost 0 bases and the J gene lost 2 bases, with 10 bases spanning the gap. The CDR3 sequence is 15 residues long. Per germline, CDR1 LGHDT and CDR2 YNNKEL (reference sequence). CDR3 nucleotides: TGTGCCAGCAGCCAAGATGCCAGATCACAAGAGACCCAGTACTTC. This codes for CASSQDARSQETQYF.

As concerns this clonotype: Just one base apart from a much larger clone, this may be a read error. The chain uses TRBV19 and TRBJ2-5, with 15 bases that match TRBD2. CDR1 and CDR2 (germline): LNHDA, SQIVND (reference sequence). J lost 5 bases, V lost 5 bases, and 0 bases had no gene match. CDR3 size: 14 residues. The DNA for the CDR3 is TGTGCCAGTAGTGGACTAGCGGGAGGGGAGACCCAGTACTTC. Translated, it gives CASSGLAGGETQYF.

About this clonotype itself: The germline gene is not matched at one end of the junction; a read error may be the cause. The chain joins TRBV2 to TRBJ2-2; 9 nucleotides line up with TRBD1. CDR3 size: 16 residues. CDR1 is SNHLY and CDR2 is FYNNEI in the germline V gene. The CDR3 nucleotides are TGTGTCAGCAGTGAAGGGGGACAGGGGAACACCGGGGAGCTGTTTTTT. Its protein is CVSSEGGQGNTGELFF.

The gene calls are TRBV12-3 or TRBV12-4 and TRBJ2-5; TRBD2 matches 9 bases. The CDR3 is made up of 14 amino acids. The trim removed 6 bases at V and 3 bases at J, leaving 5 bases unmatched. The CDR3 protein is CASSPERGEETQYF. CDR3 nucleotide sequence: TGTGCCAGCAGCCCCGAGCGGGGGGAAGAGACCCAGTACTTC.